This TCR beta chain was captured in a study of cytomegalovirus exposure and HLA in healthy donors. About this clone: The antigen is not known.

In germline, CDR1 is MGHRA, CDR2 YSYEKL. Trimming shortened V by 0 bases and J by 0 bases, and 15 bases separated the two germline ends. This CDR3 is built from 18 residues. The PCR ran on 60 Vbeta and 13 Jbeta primers. Using immunoSEQ multiplex PCR, the repertoire was profiled, and TCRdb retains in-frame clones only, with some absent. The table includes over 100,000 clones, 60% to 85% detected once. Study-wide results and caveats: Analyses of presence/absence relied on an assumption of roughly uniform sequencing depth across donors. About 90% or about 30% of the time was how often most TCR beta V segments were productive, according to an earlier analysis.

This TCR derives from a female donor in good health and CMV-seronegative. J is TRBJ2-1 and V is TRBV4-1, with D hard to call. Sequences were obtained from PBMCs. The CDR3 nucleotides read TGCGCCAGCAGCCAAGAATCGAGACTCCAAAGCTCCTACAATGAGCAGTTCTTC. It encodes CASSQESRLQSSYNEQFF.